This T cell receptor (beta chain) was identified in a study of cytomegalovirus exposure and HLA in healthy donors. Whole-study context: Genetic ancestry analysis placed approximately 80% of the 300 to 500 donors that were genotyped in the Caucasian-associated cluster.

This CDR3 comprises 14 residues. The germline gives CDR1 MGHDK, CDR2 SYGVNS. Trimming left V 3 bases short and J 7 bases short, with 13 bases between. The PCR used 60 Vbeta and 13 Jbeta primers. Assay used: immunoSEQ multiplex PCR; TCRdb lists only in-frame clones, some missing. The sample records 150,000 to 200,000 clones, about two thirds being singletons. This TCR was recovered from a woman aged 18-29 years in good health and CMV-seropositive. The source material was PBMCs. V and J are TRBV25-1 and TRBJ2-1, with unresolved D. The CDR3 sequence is CASSDWPSRNEQFF. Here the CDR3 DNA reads TGTGCCAGCAGTGATTGGCCATCGCGGAATGAGCAGTTCTTC.